The sequence of this T cell receptor beta chain was determined in a study of blood T cell repertoires in COVID-19 (dated by TCRdb to the early 2020s). Background on the whole study: Collaborator samples came from the United States, Italy and Spain and covered acute and convalescent phases of COVID-19. The prospective study material was composed of cDNA or gDNA derived from T cells, B-cell-depleted T cells, or PBMCs. Deeply sampled blood TCRbeta repertoires from subjects exposed to, actively infected with, or recovered from COVID-19 were included in the dataset. The repertoires were released in a freely available public database meant as a resource for research on the immune response to SARS-CoV-2. The samples were drawn from the first 160 participants of the ongoing ImmuneRACE study and from 1,254 subjects provided by 6 global collaborators. The sample metadata nearly always contained a de-identified subject ID, COVID-19 status, age in years and sex. Where available, HLA class I and class II types were obtained from metadata supplied by the sample provider rather than from assay-based typing.

TCRbeta CDR3 regions were amplified from genomic DNA using the immunoSEQ Assay, a bias-controlled multiplex PCR. Per the source publication's procedure: The number of nucleated cells in each sample was estimated by amplification of reference gene primers within the assay. To quantify the absolute abundance of each unique TCRbeta CDR3 rearrangement, sequence reads were collapsed and filtered. For each sample, productive Simpson clonality was calculated as the square root of Simpson's diversity index across productive rearrangements. TCRdb stores this immuneACCESS table with in-frame sequences only. Part of the clones is absent; in the studies checked, under half of the shortfall reflects unresolved V genes, and no reason is known for the rest. That table supplies the V and J calls and clone size; D and trimming were determined from the DNA. For this sample the table gives under 250,000 clones, of which approximately 85% were detected only once. The top ten hold around 9.8% of the sample.

The CDR3 sequence holds 17 residues, the cysteine and phenylalanine included. The entry retains the CDR3 DNA only, 51 bases that are in frame from base 1. Enrolling through a virtual design, the prospective study's participants ranged in age from roughly 18 to 89 years and lived across roughly 24 United States geographic areas. In the prospective study, cohorts were assigned on the basis of participant-reported clinical history obtained from a screening survey and a study questionnaire. In the prospective study, mobile phlebotomists collected whole blood, serum and a nasopharyngeal or oropharyngeal swab from each participant. Prospective study participants could optionally give additional blood draws and questionnaires over an approximately two-month period. Before DNA extraction, blood samples from the prospective study were shipped at room temperature or frozen. Paper-wide results and their limitations: How much clinical and demographic metadata was included differed by source and by participant, and the metadata was provided uncurated.

In the case of this clone: The antigen it recognizes is unknown. No qualities accompany the bases; no much larger clone lies one base away.

This clonotype was sampled from a woman in her 50s with acute COVID-19. The rearranged segments are TRBV21-1 and TRBJ1-3. TRBV21-1 is a pseudogene locus. Material: PBMCs or T cells enriched from blood (not recorded which). The CDR3 has the sequence CASSKDRRGDSGNTIYF. The sequenced DNA is TGTGCCAGCAGCAAAGACCGGCGGGGGGATTCAGGAAACACCATATATTTT.